This entry features one TCR beta chain sequence. The sample belongs to a study of early T cells in non-severe SARS-CoV-2 infection. TCRdb itself ran the 5' RACE reads through MiXCR, one entry per CDR3 protein. In the table there are about 110,000 distinct CDR3 sequences, over 10% of which are singletons. Germline V lookup: CDR1 SEHNR, CDR2 FQNEAQ (reference sequence). The CDR3 contains 13 residues. V lost 4 bases to trimming and J lost 9 bases, with 13 bases between them. The sample was whole blood, taken at baseline. The origin of this receptor is an adult who was a healthcare worker with PCR-confirmed SARS-CoV-2 infection or an uninfected control (not recorded which). The genes are TRBV7-9 and TRBJ2-1; D unresolved. The CDR3 spells CASSSGQVSEQFF. In DNA form, the CDR3 reads TGTGCCAGCAGCTCCGGGCAGGTTTCTGAGCAGTTCTTC.